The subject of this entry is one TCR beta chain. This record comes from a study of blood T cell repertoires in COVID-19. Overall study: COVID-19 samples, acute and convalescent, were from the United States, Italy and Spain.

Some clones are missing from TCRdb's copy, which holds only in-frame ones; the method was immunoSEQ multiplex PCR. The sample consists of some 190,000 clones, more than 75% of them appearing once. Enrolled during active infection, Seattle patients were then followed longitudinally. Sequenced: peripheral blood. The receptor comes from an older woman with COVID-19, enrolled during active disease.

CDR3 bases: TGTGCCAGCAGCCCCGCCCGGACAGGTCTCGGGGGAAAACTGTTTTTT. Translation: CASSPARTGLGGKLFF. The V and J genes are TRBV7-8 and TRBJ1-4, with 7 positions matching TRBD1. The CDR3 is 16 amino acids. V was pared by 5 bases and J by 10 bases, with 16 bases of the junction left unmatched. Germline CDR1 SGHVS, CDR2 FQNEAQ.